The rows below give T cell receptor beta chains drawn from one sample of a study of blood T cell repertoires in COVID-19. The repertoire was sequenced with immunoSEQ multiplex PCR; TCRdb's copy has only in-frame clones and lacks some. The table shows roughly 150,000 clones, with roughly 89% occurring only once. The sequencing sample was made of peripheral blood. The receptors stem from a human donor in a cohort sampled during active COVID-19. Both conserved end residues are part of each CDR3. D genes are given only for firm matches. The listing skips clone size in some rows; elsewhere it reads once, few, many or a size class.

CDR3nt: TGTGCCAGCAGCTTGGGACAGGGGGTTTTCTATGGCTACACCTTC
CDR3aa: CASSLGQGVFYGYTF
v_gene: TRBV5-6
d_gene: TRBD1
abundance: -
j_gene: TRBJ1-2
len: 15

CDR3nt: TGTGCCAGCAGCCTTGCTTCGACCGGGACAGGGATCCACTATGGCTACACCTTC
CDR3aa: CASSLASTGTGIHYGYTF
v_gene: TRBV14
d_gene: TRBD1
abundance: once
j_gene: TRBJ1-2
len: 18

CDR3nt: TGTGCCAGCAGCTTCGCGGGGGGAGTCTCCTACGAGCAGTACTTC
CDR3aa: CASSFAGGVSYEQYF
v_gene: TRBV7-2
d_gene: TRBD2
abundance: few
j_gene: TRBJ2-7
len: 15

CDR3nt: TGTGCCAGCAGCTTTTCCACCACAGTCTATGGCTACACCTTC
CDR3aa: CASSFSTTVYGYTF
v_gene: TRBV5-4
d_gene: -
abundance: -
j_gene: TRBJ1-2
len: 14

CDR3nt: TGTGCCAGCAGTGAAGGGTCCGTAGGCAATCAGCCCCAGCATTTT
CDR3aa: CASSEGSVGNQPQHF
v_gene: TRBV6-1
d_gene: -
abundance: -
j_gene: TRBJ1-5
len: 15

CDR3nt: TGTGCCAGCCTTAGCGGGAGGGCCTATTCCGGGGAGCTGTTTTTT
CDR3aa: CASLSGRAYSGELFF
v_gene: TRBV19
d_gene: TRBD2
abundance: -
j_gene: TRBJ2-2
len: 15

CDR3nt: TGTGCCACCAGCCACAGGGCTACCTACAATGAGCAGTTCTTC
CDR3aa: CATSHRATYNEQFF
v_gene: TRBV15
d_gene: -
abundance: -
j_gene: TRBJ2-1
len: 14

CDR3nt: TGTGCCAGCAGCTTATTAACCGCCCCCCGGCGAGGCGGGGGGAACACAGATACGCAGTATTTT
CDR3aa: CASSLLTAPRRGGGNTDTQYF
v_gene: TRBV7-3
d_gene: TRBD2
abundance: once
j_gene: TRBJ2-3
len: 21

CDR3nt: TGTGCCAGCAGCTTAAGTCCGGGTCCTGAAGAGACCCAGTACTTC
CDR3aa: CASSLSPGPEETQYF
v_gene: TRBV7-2
d_gene: -
abundance: once
j_gene: TRBJ2-5
len: 15

CDR3nt: TGCAGTGCTAGTGGGCTCGGGGAGTCCATAGGCTCCTACGAGCAGTACTTC
CDR3aa: CSASGLGESIGSYEQYF
v_gene: TRBV20-1
d_gene: -
abundance: -
j_gene: TRBJ2-7
len: 17

CDR3nt: TGTGCCTGGGGCCAGGGAGGTGATGAAAAACTGTTTTTT
CDR3aa: CAWGQGGDEKLFF
v_gene: TRBV30
d_gene: -
abundance: -
j_gene: TRBJ1-4
len: 13

CDR3nt: TGCGCCAGCAGCCAAGATAGCCTAGCGGGAGTTGTGCAGACCCAGTACTTC
CDR3aa: CASSQDSLAGVVQTQYF
v_gene: TRBV4-1
d_gene: TRBD2
abundance: -
j_gene: TRBJ2-5
len: 17

CDR3nt: TGTGCCAGCAGCGCGAGGGGGCCCCAATCCTACGAGCAGTACTTC
CDR3aa: CASSARGPQSYEQYF
v_gene: TRBV9
d_gene: TRBD1
abundance: -
j_gene: TRBJ2-7
len: 15

CDR3nt: TGTGCCACCAGCAGAAGTACAGACAGGGACTACGAGCAGTACTTC
CDR3aa: CATSRSTDRDYEQYF
v_gene: TRBV15
d_gene: TRBD1
abundance: -
j_gene: TRBJ2-7
len: 15

CDR3nt: TGTGCCATCAGTGAGGGTAGCGGGGGGACCCAGTACTTC
CDR3aa: CAISEGSGGTQYF
v_gene: TRBV10-3
d_gene: TRBD2
abundance: once
j_gene: TRBJ2-5
len: 13

CDR3nt: TGTGCCAGCAGTGAAACGCGAGACAGGGGGATTGAGCAGTTCTTC
CDR3aa: CASSETRDRGIEQFF
v_gene: TRBV2
d_gene: TRBD1
abundance: -
j_gene: TRBJ2-1
len: 15

CDR3nt: TGTGCCAGCAGAGCCGACAGGGAATACGAAAAACTGTTTTTT
CDR3aa: CASRADREYEKLFF
v_gene: TRBV25-1
d_gene: TRBD1
abundance: -
j_gene: TRBJ1-4
len: 14

CDR3nt: TGTGCCAGCAGCTTCGAGCGGGGGCTATACAATGAGCAGTTCTTC
CDR3aa: CASSFERGLYNEQFF
v_gene: TRBV13
d_gene: TRBD2
abundance: -
j_gene: TRBJ2-1
len: 15

CDR3nt: TGTGCCAGCAGCGGGACAGCCAGCAATCAGCCCCAGCATTTT
CDR3aa: CASSGTASNQPQHF
v_gene: TRBV28
d_gene: TRBD1
abundance: few
j_gene: TRBJ1-5
len: 14

CDR3nt: TGTGCCAGCAGCTACAGGGGCGATAATGAAAAACTGTTTTTT
CDR3aa: CASSYRGDNEKLFF
v_gene: TRBV7-6
d_gene: TRBD1
abundance: -
j_gene: TRBJ1-4
len: 14

CDR3nt: TGTGCCACCCTGTTAGAAGGGGGCTCGGGCTATGGCTACACCTTC
CDR3aa: CATLLEGGSGYGYTF
v_gene: TRBV10-3
d_gene: TRBD1
abundance: -
j_gene: TRBJ1-2
len: 15

CDR3nt: TGTGCCTGGAGTCTCCACACGCTGAACACTGAAGCTTTCTTT
CDR3aa: CAWSLHTLNTEAFF
v_gene: TRBV30
d_gene: -
abundance: -
j_gene: TRBJ1-1
len: 14

CDR3nt: TGTGCCAGCAGTGAGACAGCCTACGAGCAGTACTTC
CDR3aa: CASSETAYEQYF
v_gene: TRBV2
d_gene: -
abundance: once
j_gene: TRBJ2-7
len: 12

CDR3nt: TGTGCCAGCAGCTTATCGGGGGGGAGCTACGAGCAGTACTTC
CDR3aa: CASSLSGGSYEQYF
v_gene: TRBV7-9
d_gene: TRBD2
abundance: -
j_gene: TRBJ2-7
len: 14

CDR3nt: TGTGCCAGCAGCCAAGCGGGGGGGCCCGGGGCCTACGAGCAGTACTTC
CDR3aa: CASSQAGGPGAYEQYF
v_gene: TRBV3-1/TRBV3-2
d_gene: TRBD2
abundance: -
j_gene: TRBJ2-7
len: 16

CDR3nt: TGTGCCAGCAGCTTAAGGGGGGGGGCCACCTCCTACAATGAGCAGTTCTTC
CDR3aa: CASSLRGGATSYNEQFF
v_gene: TRBV7-6
d_gene: -
abundance: -
j_gene: TRBJ2-1
len: 17

CDR3nt: TGTGCCAGTAGTGGGTTAAGGTCCGGGGGTAGGACTGAAGCTTTCTTT
CDR3aa: CASSGLRSGGRTEAFF
v_gene: TRBV19
d_gene: -
abundance: few
j_gene: TRBJ1-1
len: 16

CDR3nt: TGTGCCAGCAGCGTAGCCGGGGGGACCGGGGAGCTGTTTTTT
CDR3aa: CASSVAGGTGELFF
v_gene: TRBV9
d_gene: TRBD2
abundance: -
j_gene: TRBJ2-2
len: 14

CDR3nt: TGTGCCTGGAGTAGCCCGGTAGCCGCCGAGCAGTACTTC
CDR3aa: CAWSSPVAAEQYF
v_gene: TRBV30
d_gene: -
abundance: -
j_gene: TRBJ2-7
len: 13

CDR3nt: TGTGCCAGCAGGACCGAGGGGGCGAACACTGAAGCTTTCTTT
CDR3aa: CASRTEGANTEAFF
v_gene: TRBV7-3
d_gene: TRBD1
abundance: -
j_gene: TRBJ1-1
len: 14

CDR3nt: TGTGCCATCAGTGAAGGGGGCAGGGCGGACGAGCAGTACTTC
CDR3aa: CAISEGGRADEQYF
v_gene: TRBV10-3
d_gene: TRBD1
abundance: -
j_gene: TRBJ2-7
len: 14

CDR3nt: TGTGCCAGCAGTGAGGGACAGGGGGGCGACGAGCAGTACTTC
CDR3aa: CASSEGQGGDEQYF
v_gene: TRBV6-1
d_gene: TRBD1
abundance: -
j_gene: TRBJ2-7
len: 14

CDR3nt: TGTGCCAGCGGTCCGGGACTGAGTTACGAGCAGTACTTC
CDR3aa: CASGPGLSYEQYF
v_gene: TRBV6-6
d_gene: -
abundance: -
j_gene: TRBJ2-7
len: 13

CDR3nt: TGTGCCAGCAGAACTACCAAGGACAGGGGTCAGCAGTACTTC
CDR3aa: CASRTTKDRGQQYF
v_gene: TRBV27
d_gene: TRBD1
abundance: once
j_gene: TRBJ2-7
len: 14

CDR3nt: TGCGCCAGCAGCTCAGGTTTATGGAACACTGAAGCTTTCTTT
CDR3aa: CASSSGLWNTEAFF
v_gene: TRBV4-1
d_gene: -
abundance: -
j_gene: TRBJ1-1
len: 14

CDR3nt: TGTGCCAGCAGTTTCCTAGCGATGTACAATGAGCAGTTCTTC
CDR3aa: CASSFLAMYNEQFF
v_gene: TRBV11-3
d_gene: -
abundance: -
j_gene: TRBJ2-1
len: 14

CDR3nt: TGTGCCAGCAGTGGCGGGAGTCAGCCCCAGCATTTT
CDR3aa: CASSGGSQPQHF
v_gene: TRBV27
d_gene: -
abundance: -
j_gene: TRBJ1-5
len: 12

CDR3nt: TGTGCCAGCAGCGCCCTGGAAAGGGGGACTGAAGCTTTCTTT
CDR3aa: CASSALERGTEAFF
v_gene: TRBV9
d_gene: -
abundance: once
j_gene: TRBJ1-1
len: 14

CDR3nt: TGTGCCAGCAGGACCGCGGGATTATCGAACACTGAAGCTTTCTTT
CDR3aa: CASRTAGLSNTEAFF
v_gene: TRBV28
d_gene: -
abundance: few
j_gene: TRBJ1-1
len: 15

CDR3nt: TGTGCCAGCAGCCCGAGGACAGCCTGGAACACTGAAGCTTTCTTT
CDR3aa: CASSPRTAWNTEAFF
v_gene: TRBV5-4
d_gene: -
abundance: -
j_gene: TRBJ1-1
len: 15

CDR3nt: TGTGCCAGCAGCTTACCGGGAGCCGGTACGCAGTATTTT
CDR3aa: CASSLPGAGTQYF
v_gene: TRBV5-6
d_gene: -
abundance: -
j_gene: TRBJ2-3
len: 13

CDR3nt: TGTGCCAGCAGCTCGGCGGGGGCGAGAGATACGCAGTATTTT
CDR3aa: CASSSAGARDTQYF
v_gene: TRBV7-2
d_gene: -
abundance: -
j_gene: TRBJ2-3
len: 14

CDR3nt: TGTGCCAGCAGCCAGTTTCGGGAGAAAGAGACCCAGTACTTC
CDR3aa: CASSQFREKETQYF
v_gene: TRBV3-1/TRBV3-2
d_gene: -
abundance: -
j_gene: TRBJ2-5
len: 14

CDR3nt: TGTGCCAGCAGCTTACAGGGGGCCGGAGATACGCAGTATTTT
CDR3aa: CASSLQGAGDTQYF
v_gene: TRBV5-4
d_gene: TRBD1
abundance: -
j_gene: TRBJ2-3
len: 14

CDR3nt: TGTGCCACCAGCAACAGGGTCGATCAGCCCCAGCATTTT
CDR3aa: CATSNRVDQPQHF
v_gene: TRBV15
d_gene: -
abundance: few
j_gene: TRBJ1-5
len: 13

CDR3nt: TGCGCCAGCAGCTTGGAGAGGGGGCTTCGAGATTCACCCCTCCACTTT
CDR3aa: CASSLERGLRDSPLHF
v_gene: TRBV5-1
d_gene: TRBD1
abundance: -
j_gene: TRBJ1-6
len: 16

CDR3nt: TGTGCCAGCTCCAGGGGAGAGAGTGAAGCTTTCTTT
CDR3aa: CASSRGESEAFF
v_gene: TRBV21-1
d_gene: -
abundance: -
j_gene: TRBJ1-1
len: 12

CDR3nt: TGTGCCATCCGGGGGGGCCATAGCACAGATACGCAGTATTTT
CDR3aa: CAIRGGHSTDTQYF
v_gene: TRBV28
d_gene: TRBD2
abundance: -
j_gene: TRBJ2-3
len: 14